This TCR beta chain was sequenced in a study of blood T cell repertoires in COVID-19. Measured with immunoSEQ multiplex PCR; TCRdb has only the in-frame clones, and not every one. The sample holds 120,000 to 150,000 clones, approximately 82% seen once. This clone has a single count. Trimming took 5 bases from V and 2 from J, leaving 12 bases between them. CDR3 length equals 14 residues. Germline CDR1 is LNHDA and CDR2 is SQIVND (reference sequence). Sequencing input: peripheral blood. The source is a human donor with acute or convalescent COVID-19. The donor label of this sample is uncertain. The rearrangement joins TRBV19 to TRBJ1-2, with D possibly matching TRBD1 (5 bases). The DNA of the CDR3 is TGTGCCAGTAGTGTCGACCGACAGAACTATGGCTACACCTTC. Its translation: CASSVDRQNYGYTF.